By share of the sample, the clone carrying this T cell receptor beta chain is medium-sized (0.01 to 0.1%). The target antigen is unknown. Thyroid surgery was performed in patients who had received no treatment beforehand. The data derive from a study of metastatic and nonmetastatic thyroid tumors. Looking at the study overall: Repertoire comparison spanned blood and tumor or nodule tissue of malignant and benign thyroid patients.

TCRdb re-called clones via MiXCR from the PCR reads. The data hold approximately 20,000 clones, with 25% to 30% observed a single time. Study-level results: Reports indicated that malignant thyroid tumors showed significantly higher TCR beta diversity than benign nodules did, in blood and tumor.

Trimming left V 0 bases short and J 0 bases short, with 1 base between. Per germline, CDR1 SGHRS and CDR2 YFSETQ. The CDR3 is 13 residues long. The sample comprised blood. This receptor was obtained from a male donor with papillary thyroid cancer or a benign thyroid nodule (not recorded which). Some clones in this sample may be carry-over from other donors' samples. This rearrangement joins TRBV5-1 to TRBJ1-5; no clear D gene. This chain's CDR3 is CASSLDSNQPQHF. In nucleotides, the CDR3 is TGCGCCAGCAGCTTGGATAGCAATCAGCCCCAGCATTTT.